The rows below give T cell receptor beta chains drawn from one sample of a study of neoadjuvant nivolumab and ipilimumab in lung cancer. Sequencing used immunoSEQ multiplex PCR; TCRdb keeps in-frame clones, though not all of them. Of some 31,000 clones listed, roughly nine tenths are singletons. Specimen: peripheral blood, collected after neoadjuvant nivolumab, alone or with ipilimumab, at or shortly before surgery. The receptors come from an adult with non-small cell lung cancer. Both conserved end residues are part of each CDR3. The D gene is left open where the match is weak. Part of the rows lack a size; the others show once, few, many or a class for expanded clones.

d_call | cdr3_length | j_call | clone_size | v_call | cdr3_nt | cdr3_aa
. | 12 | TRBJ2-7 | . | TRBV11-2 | TGTGCCAGCACCGCGTCTGAGGCGTTACTGTACTTC | CASTASEALLYF
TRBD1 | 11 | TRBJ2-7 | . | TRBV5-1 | TGCGCCAGCAGCGCCACAGGACAGGAGTACTTC | CASSATGQEYF
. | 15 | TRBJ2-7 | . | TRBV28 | TGTGCCAGCAGTTCCTACTGGGTGGGTTCCTACGAGCAGTACTTC | CASSSYWVGSYEQYF
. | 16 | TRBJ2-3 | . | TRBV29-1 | TGCAGCGTTAGCGGACTTACCGGGTGGAACACAGATACGCAGTATTTT | CSVSGLTGWNTDTQYF
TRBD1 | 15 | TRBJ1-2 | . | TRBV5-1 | TGCGCCAGCAGCTTGGGGGACAGGGGATCCTATGGCTACACCTTC | CASSLGDRGSYGYTF
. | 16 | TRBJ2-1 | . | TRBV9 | TGTGCCAGCAGTGCCGTCGTCGGTGGGGAGAGGAATGAGCAGTTCTTC | CASSAVVGGERNEQFF
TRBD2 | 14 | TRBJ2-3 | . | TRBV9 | TGTGCCAGCAGCGGACTAGCGGTGACAGATACGCAGTATTTT | CASSGLAVTDTQYF
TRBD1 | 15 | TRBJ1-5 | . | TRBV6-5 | TGTGCCAGCAGTCAATATGACAGGGCTAGAGGGCCCCAGCATTTT | CASSQYDRARGPQHF
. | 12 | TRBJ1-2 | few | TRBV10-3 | TGTGCCATCAGCGGGATTAACTATGGCTACACCTTC | CAISGINYGYTF
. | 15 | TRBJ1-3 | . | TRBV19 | TGTGCCAGTAGGACGGACAGACTCTCTGGAAACACCATATATTTT | CASRTDRLSGNTIYF
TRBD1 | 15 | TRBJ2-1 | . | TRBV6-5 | TGTGCCAGCAGTTCGTGGGACAGCTCCTACAATGAGCAGTTCTTC | CASSSWDSSYNEQFF
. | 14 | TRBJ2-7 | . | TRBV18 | TGTGCCAGCTCCCCAAGTCAAGGTTTCTACGAGCAGTACTTC | CASSPSQGFYEQYF
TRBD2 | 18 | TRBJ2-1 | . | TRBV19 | TGTGCCAGTAGTAGCCTAGCGGGAGCGGGGGGCGGCTACAATGAGCAGTTCTTC | CASSSLAGAGGGYNEQFF
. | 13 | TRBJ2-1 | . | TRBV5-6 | TGTGCCAGCAGCTTGAGGACCCGGGCTGTGGGCTTCTTC | CASSLRTRAVGFF
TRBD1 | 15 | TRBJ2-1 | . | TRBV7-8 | TGTGCCAGCAGCCACCGACAGGGTCTCTACAATGAGCAGTTCTTC | CASSHRQGLYNEQFF
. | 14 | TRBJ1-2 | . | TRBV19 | TGTGCCAGTGGGCAGGGAACTTCTAACTATGGCTACACCTTC | CASGQGTSNYGYTF
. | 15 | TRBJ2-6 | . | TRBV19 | TGTGCCAGTAGTATGGAGGGTCCGGGGGCCAACGTCCTGACTTTC | CASSMEGPGANVLTF
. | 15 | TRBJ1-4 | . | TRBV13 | TGTGCCAGCAGCCCCGGCGAGAGCCCTAATGAAAAACTGTTTTTT | CASSPGESPNEKLFF
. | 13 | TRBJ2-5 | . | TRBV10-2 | TGCGCCAGCAGTGAGTGGGGGAGGGAGACCCAGTACTTC | CASSEWGRETQYF
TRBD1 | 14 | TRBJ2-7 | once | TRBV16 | TGTGCCAGCAGCCAAGGACAGGGGTCCTACGAGCAGTACTTC | CASSQGQGSYEQYF
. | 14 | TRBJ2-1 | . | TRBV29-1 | TGCAGCGTCCAACCCGGGGCTAGAAGAAATGAGCAGTTCTTC | CSVQPGARRNEQFF
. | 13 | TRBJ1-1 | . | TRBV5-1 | TGCGCCAGCAGCTTGTTTGAGATGGCTGAAGCTTTCTTT | CASSLFEMAEAFF
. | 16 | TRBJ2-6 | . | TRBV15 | TGTGCCACCAGCCATTTGGGGGAACCTGGGGCCAACGTCCTGACTTTC | CATSHLGEPGANVLTF
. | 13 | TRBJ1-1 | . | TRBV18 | TGTGCCAGCTCACTCGGCGGGGACACTGAAGCTTTCTTT | CASSLGGDTEAFF
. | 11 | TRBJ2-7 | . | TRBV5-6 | TGTGCCAGCAGTTGGGGGCTCGAGCAGTACTTC | CASSWGLEQYF
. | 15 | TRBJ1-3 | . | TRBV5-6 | TGTGCCAGCAGCTTCGGGCCAACCGGTGGAAACACCATATATTTT | CASSFGPTGGNTIYF
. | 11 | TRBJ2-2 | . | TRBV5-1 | TGCGCCAGCAGCTTACGAGGGGAGCTGTTTTTT | CASSLRGELFF
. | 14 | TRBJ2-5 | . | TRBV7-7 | TGTGCCAGCAGCCTTTATGGGCAAGCGGAGACCCAGTACTTC | CASSLYGQAETQYF
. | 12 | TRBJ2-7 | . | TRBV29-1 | TGCAGCGCCCGGACTGAATCCTACGAGCAGTACTTC | CSARTESYEQYF
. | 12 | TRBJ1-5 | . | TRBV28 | TGTGCCAGCAGGTCCAGCAATCAGCCCCAGCATTTT | CASRSSNQPQHF
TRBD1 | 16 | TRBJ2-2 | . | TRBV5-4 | TGTGCCAGCAGCTTGAAGGGACAGGGGGACACCGGGGAGCTGTTTTTT | CASSLKGQGDTGELFF
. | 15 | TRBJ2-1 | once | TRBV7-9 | TGTGCCAGCAGCTTAAAAGGGAATCTCTACAATGAGCAGTTCTTC | CASSLKGNLYNEQFF
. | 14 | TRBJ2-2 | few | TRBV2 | TGTGCCAGTTTACGGGACTCATACACCGGGGAGCTGTTTTTT | CASLRDSYTGELFF
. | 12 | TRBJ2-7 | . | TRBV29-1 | TGCAGCGTTGATCATCGGGAAGGCGAGCAGTACTTC | CSVDHREGEQYF
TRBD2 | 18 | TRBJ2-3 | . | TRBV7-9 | TGTGCCAGCAGCCCACCCACCAGGGCTAGCGGTAGCACAGATACGCAGTATTTT | CASSPPTRASGSTDTQYF
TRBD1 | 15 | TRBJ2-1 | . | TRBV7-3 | TGTGCCAGCAGCTTATCAGGGGGATCCTACAATGAGCAGTTCTTC | CASSLSGGSYNEQFF
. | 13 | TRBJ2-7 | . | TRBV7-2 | TGTGCCAGCAGCTCGAGGGGGTCCTACGAGCAGTACTTC | CASSSRGSYEQYF
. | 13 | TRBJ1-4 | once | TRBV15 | TGTGCCACCAGCGGGCCCCGGACGGAAAAACTGTTTTTT | CATSGPRTEKLFF
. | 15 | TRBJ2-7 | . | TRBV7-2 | TGTGCCAGCAGCTTTAAACAAGGGAACCCCTACGAGCAGTACTTC | CASSFKQGNPYEQYF
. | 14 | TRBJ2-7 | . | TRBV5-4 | TGTGCCAGCAGCTTGCCCCACCTGGATCACGAGCAGTACTTC | CASSLPHLDHEQYF